This T cell receptor beta chain was profiled in a study of Ad26.COV2.S vaccination and SARS-CoV-2 variants (dated by TCRdb to the early 2020s). As for the study more broadly: Vaccine-arm donors were drawn from COV1001, a multicentre, randomized, double-blind, placebo-controlled phase I-IIa trial of Ad26.COV2.S in healthy adults. Ad26.COV2.S was given intramuscularly at 5x10^10 or 1x10^11 viral particles, as a single shot or as two shots 56 days apart. TCRbeta repertoire sequencing was used to assess the specificity and breadth of SARS-CoV-2-reactive T cell receptors after Ad26.COV2.S vaccination. A total of around 32 samples were included in the TCR-sequenced set, comprising around 20 Ad26.COV2.S vaccine recipients, 5 placebo recipients and 8 SARS-CoV-2 convalescent individuals. Trial participants were randomized into five groups of five, in which low-dose or high-dose Ad26.COV2.S was given once or twice, or placebo was given on both occasions. Blinding of investigators to trial group allocation was maintained during experiments and outcome assessment. Beyond this particular receptor, the publication reports: Compared with placebo recipients, Ad26.COV2.S recipients showed higher spike-specific TCR breadth (P = 0.0014). After vaccination, spike-specific CD8+ and CD4+ T cell responses were reported to show substantial breadth. Comparable non-spike TCR breadth was observed between vaccine and placebo recipients, consistent with only spike being contained in the vaccine. The authors noted that the TCR breadth and depth analyses may have underestimated total T cell responses. Comparing responses between vaccine doses or regimens was not something the study was powered to do.

Comment on this clone: This clone's antigen is unknown. Base qualities are not provided; no much larger clone lies one nucleotide away.

The immunoSEQ Assay was the method used to sequence TCRbeta CDR3 regions. After extraction, genomic DNA underwent amplification by bias-controlled multiplex PCR, followed by high-throughput sequencing. Concerning the study's data processing: To quantify the absolute abundance of each unique TCRbeta CDR3 region, sequences were collapsed and filtered. Usable DNA was measured by amplifying reference genes present in all nucleated cells, and TCRbeta template counts were normalized to that usable DNA to estimate T cell fraction. Repertoire TCRs were annotated as SARS-CoV-2-specific by exact matching of V gene, CDR3 amino acid sequence and J gene to a known reactive TCR set. The reference SARS-CoV-2 TCR set was obtained from MIRA and was filtered for enrichment in COVID-19-positive ImmuneCODE repertoires, whereby public or cross-reactive TCRs were removed. Using the MIRA antigens, annotated TCRs were further analysed by specific ORF or by position within an ORF. Depth was the summed frequency of annotated unique rearrangements, while breadth was defined as annotated unique rearrangements over total unique productive rearrangements. TCR breadth was compared between groups using two-sided Wilcoxon rank-sum tests. This immuneACCESS table, as held by TCRdb, lists in-frame sequences with V and J called but not all clones. Of the missing ones, under half trace to an unresolved V gene in checked studies; the others have no known cause. V and J calls and clone size are given by that table; D and trimming were obtained from the DNA. This sample comprises about 350,000 clones, 75% to 90% of them detected only once. Clones ranked in the top ten supply just under 5% of the sample.

The sample's treatment or condition label, decoded: about 20 received Ad26.COV2.S at low or high dose, single or two shots; roughly five received placebo; per-sample allocation not given. Repertoires of vaccine and placebo recipients were sequenced from samples collected on day 63 after the first injection. Cohort 1b enrolled 20 to 30 adults aged 18-55 years at a single site in Boston, USA, between 29 July and 7 August 2020. As a vaccine, Ad26.COV2.S was a replication-incompetent adenovirus type 26 vector that expressed a prefusion-stabilized SARS-CoV-2 spike protein derived from the original Wuhan strain. Via the germline V gene, CDR1 is MDHEN and CDR2 SYDVKM. The CDR3 sequence holds 13 residues, the cysteine and phenylalanine included. The read is trimmed to its CDR3 DNA, 39 bases read in frame from base 1. V is cut by 8 bases and J by 5 bases, and the space between the germline ends is 12 bases.

The material was peripheral blood, obtained in a trial of Ad26.COV2.S vaccine versus placebo. Recombination linked TRBV28 to TRBJ2-2; the D gene is possibly TRBD2, with 6 bases matching. The receptor's source is a person between 18 and 65 years old who received the Ad26.COV2.S COVID-19 vaccine or a placebo. This receptor has the CDR3 CASGGFRTGELFF. The nucleotides read TGTGCCAGCGGGGGGTTTCGTACCGGGGAGCTGTTTTTT.